This T cell receptor beta chain was sequenced during a study of T-cell reconstitution after alpha-beta-depleted transplantation in children. CDR1 is DFQATT, CDR2 SNEGSKA, per germline (reference sequence). V was pared by 3 bases and J by 0 bases, with 11 bases between. The CDR3 length is 14 residues. This clonotype occurred a few times. The antigen is undetermined. Study results and caveats: T cells produced anew were the main source of T-cell counts and diversity one year after transplant. About two months after transplant, alpha-beta T cells reportedly came from several hundred expanded graft clones.

During its preparation, the TCRbeta library received unique molecular identifiers. A single record per CDR3 protein comes from TCRdb applying MiXCR to the PCR reads. This sample has 180,000 or so distinct CDR3 sequences, with approximately 6.8% found just once. This chain connects TRBV20-1 to TRBJ1-2; D is ambiguous. This TCR was sampled from a girl in the first two years of life with combined immunodeficiency, due to receive a stem cell transplant. This specimen was PBMCs, taken before TCRalphabeta/CD19-depleted stem cell transplant. The CDR3 is CSASERLANYGYTF. In DNA form, the CDR3 reads TGCAGTGCTAGTGAGAGGCTTGCTAACTATGGCTACACCTTC.